One sample yielded the 26 T cell receptor beta chains listed below, sequenced in a study of blood T cell repertoires in COVID-19. Generated by immunoSEQ multiplex PCR, the TCRdb table keeps only in-frame clones and is missing some. The table lists around 89,000 clones, around 88% of them singletons, with under 0.6% in the top ten. Sequenced: peripheral blood. Receptor source: a man aged 55-75 years with acute or convalescent COVID-19.

The chain employs TRBV19 and TRBJ1-1; no reliable D call. The V gene's germline CDR1 is LNHDA and CDR2 SQIVND (reference sequence). This CDR3 contains 13 residues. V gave up 4 bases and J gave up 5 bases, with 11 bases separating them. The CDR3: CASSTETATEAFF. The CDR3 region has the DNA TGTGCCAGTAGTACGGAGACGGCTACTGAAGCTTTCTTT.

The chain is built from TRBV14 and TRBJ2-4; 7 nucleotides line up with TRBD1. This CDR3 region has 15 residues. V lost 4 bases and J lost 0; bases outside the gene matches: 3. In germline, CDR1 is SGHDN, CDR2 FVKESK. The CDR3 nucleotides read TGTGCCAGCAGCCGGGACAGCCTAGCCAAAAACATTCAGTACTTC. Amino acid sequence: CASSRDSLAKNIQYF.

The chain has TRBV5-1 and TRBJ2-2; perhaps TRBD1 as D (5 bases). This CDR3 has 14 amino acids. Germline loops: CDR1 SGHRS, CDR2 YFSETQ. V lost 4 bases to trimming and J lost 3 bases, with 10 bases between them. CDR3 residues: CASSTGHDTGELFF. The CDR3 region has the DNA TGCGCCAGCAGCACCGGACACGACACCGGGGAGCTGTTTTTT.

V and J are TRBV5-1 and TRBJ2-7, with 8 bases matching TRBD1. Trimming cost V 1 base and J 1 base; bases outside gene matches: 10. Germline assignment: CDR1 SGHRS and CDR2 YFSETQ. This CDR3 contains 17 residues. CDR3 in DNA: TGCGCCAGCAGCTTGTTTCCAGGGGGCGAATCTTCCTACGAGCAGTACTTC. It codes for CASSLFPGGESSYEQYF.

J is TRBJ2-3 and V is TRBV5-6, with 7 bases lining up with TRBD2. V was clipped by 0 bases and J by 0 bases; unmatched bases: 4. The CDR3 covers 16 residues. Germline V gene sequence: CDR1 SGHDT, CDR2 YYEEEE. Written as DNA, the CDR3 is TGTGCCAGCAGCTTGGTTATCGGGAGGAGCACAGATACGCAGTATTTT. It specifies CASSLVIGRSTDTQYF.

The chain links TRBV7-9 to TRBJ1-1; the D is unclear. Germline V gene lookup returns CDR1 SEHNR and CDR2 FQNEAQ (reference sequence). The V end was cut by 2 bases, the J end by 0 bases, with 10 bases between. This CDR3 has 15 residues. The CDR3 DNA reads TGTGCCAGCAGCTTATTTTCGGGGATGAACACTGAAGCTTTCTTT. The encoded protein is CASSLFSGMNTEAFF.

V is TRBV29-1 and J is TRBJ2-1; TRBD1 is a possible D gene (5 bases). The germline V and J ends were trimmed by 4 bases and 6 bases, with 13 bases remaining between them. The CDR3 consists of 13 residues. CDR1 and CDR2 from the germline V gene are SQVTM and ANQGSEA. Written as DNA, the CDR3 is TGCAGCGTTGCTCAACGCCAGGGCAATGAGCAGTTCTTC. Translating it yields CSVAQRQGNEQFF.

CDR3 sequence: CASSESFTDTQYF. CDR3 coding DNA: TGTGCCAGCAGTGAGTCCTTCACAGATACGCAGTATTTT. This rearrangement joins TRBV6-1 to TRBJ2-3, with unresolved D. CDR3 size: 13 residues. Per germline, CDR1 MNHNS and CDR2 SASEGT. The V end lost 3 bases, the J end lost 2 bases, and 6 bases lay between the germline ends.

V usage is TRBV15 and J usage is TRBJ2-1; D is perhaps TRBD2 (6 bases). Germline CDR1 and CDR2: LNHNV and YYDKDF (reference sequence). V dropped 3 bases and J dropped 0 bases, with 6 bases sitting between them. The CDR3 sequence is 14 residues long. DNA for the CDR3: TGTGCCACCAGCAGGGGAGGCTCCTACAATGAGCAGTTCTTC. Translating gives CATSRGGSYNEQFF.

The chain recombines TRBV28 with TRBJ1-2; D gene uncertain. The CDR3 extends over 15 amino acids. The V gene lost 5 bases and the J gene lost 4 bases, with 17 bases spanning the gap. Germline values: CDR1 MDHEN, CDR2 SYDVKM. The CDR3 DNA is TGTGCCAGCAGTCTATCTCTAGAGGGAGGCTATGGCTACACCTTC. It codes for CASSLSLEGGYGYTF.

This clone has just a few counts. The CDR3 sequence is CSVEGGLAGGPLNEQFF. DNA for the CDR3: TGCAGCGTTGAAGGAGGACTAGCGGGAGGGCCCCTCAATGAGCAGTTCTTC. The J gene is TRBJ2-1, the V gene TRBV29-1; TRBD2 aligns across 15 bases. The CDR3 is 17 amino acids. Germline trimming cut 1 base from V and 6 bases from J; bases unmatched to any gene: 7. CDR1 and CDR2 from the germline V gene are SQVTM and ANQGSEA.

The chain carries TRBV5-1 and TRBJ2-7, with a possible D match to TRBD1 (5 bases). This CDR3 spans 13 amino acids. Trimming removed 0 bases at V and 4 bases at J, with 8 bases between. Germline V lookup: CDR1 SGHRS, CDR2 YFSETQ. CDR3 sequence reads: CASSLAAGYEQYF. The CDR3 nucleotides read TGCGCCAGCAGCTTGGCCGCAGGGTACGAGCAGTACTTC.

This rearrangement joins TRBV5-6 to TRBJ1-2, with D possibly being TRBD1 (5 bases). CDR1 is SGHDT, CDR2 YYEEEE, per germline. Trimming pared 2 bases from V and 4 bases from J, leaving 12 bases between. The CDR3 contains 14 residues. The CDR3 nucleotides read TGTGCCAGCAGCTTCCCGGGACTTACCTATGGCTACACCTTC. Its protein product is CASSFPGLTYGYTF.

This clone appeared once. CDR3 DNA: TGCGCCAGCAGTGAGTCGAGGGGGGGGCTGTACAATGAGCAGTTCTTC. Amino acids: CASSESRGGLYNEQFF. The chain couples TRBV10-1 to TRBJ2-1; maybe TRBD2 (7 bases). The CDR3 length is 16 residues. CDR1 is WNHNN and CDR2 is SYGVQD in the germline V gene (reference sequence). Trimming took off 0 bases at V and 4 bases at J, with 13 bases between the two ends.

This chain joins TRBV28 and TRBJ2-7, with D possibly TRBD1 on 5 matching bases. The CDR3 loop spans 14 amino acids. Per germline, CDR1 MDHEN and CDR2 SYDVKM. V lost 2 bases, J lost 5 bases, and 13 bases lay in between. As DNA, the CDR3 is TGTGCCAGCAGTTTAAGCCAGGGCGCGAACGAGCAGTACTTC. Protein product: CASSLSQGANEQYF. Using reference TRBV28 and TRBJ2-7 for the parts outside the CDR3, the full variable domain is DVKVTQSSRYLVKRTGEKVFLECVQDMDHENMFWYRQDPGLGLRLIYFSYDVKMKEKGDIPEGYSVSREKKERFSLILESASTNQTSMYLCASSLSQGANEQYFGPGTRLTVT.

The CDR3 loop is CASSTRDTYEQYF. The CDR3 DNA follows: TGTGCCAGTAGTACTCGGGACACCTACGAGCAGTACTTC. The chain combines TRBV19 with TRBJ2-7, with D possibly matching TRBD1 (6 bases). Looked up from germline, CDR1 is LNHDA and CDR2 is SQIVND (reference sequence). V lost 4 bases and J 2 bases, leaving 9 bases between the germline ends. This CDR3 has 13 amino acids.

The chain uses TRBV9 and TRBJ2-5; a weak D match, TRBD1 (5 bases). The CDR3 spans 12 residues. From germline, CDR1 is SGDLS and CDR2 YYNGEE. Deletions cut 0 bases from V and 5 bases from J, with 5 bases between. The chain's CDR3 is CASSVEGETQYF. The CDR3 bases are TGTGCCAGCAGCGTAGAGGGGGAGACCCAGTACTTC.

This clone has just one count. The chain recombines TRBV5-5 with TRBJ1-5; D ambiguous. CDR1 is SGHKS, CDR2 YYEKEE, per germline (reference sequence). This CDR3 spans 14 amino acids. Trimming left V 0 bases short and J 4 bases short, with 8 bases between. This chain's CDR3 is CASSLETHNQPQHF. For the CDR3, the DNA is TGTGCCAGCAGCTTGGAGACACATAATCAGCCCCAGCATTTT.

The rearrangement uses TRBV5-5 and TRBJ1-6; D unresolved. V was shortened by 4 bases and J by 0 bases, with 5 bases between the two germline ends. CDR1 is SGHKS, CDR2 YYEKEE, per germline (reference sequence). The CDR3 loop spans 14 amino acids. The DNA for the CDR3 is TGTGCCAGCAGCCCTATCTCCTATAATTCACCCCTCCACTTT. Translated: CASSPISYNSPLHF.

The chain couples TRBV30 to TRBJ1-2, with TRBD1 identical over 12 bases. Losses at the gene ends were 3 bases for V and 5 bases for J; bases not matched to a gene: 10. The CDR3 length is 16 residues. CDR1 is GTSNPN and CDR2 is SVGIG in the germline V gene (reference sequence). DNA for the CDR3: TGTGCCTGGAGACCGGGACAGGGGGCGCACGGATATGGCTACACCTTC. Its protein is CAWRPGQGAHGYGYTF.

This chain links TRBV24-1 with TRBJ2-5; 7 nucleotides line up with TRBD2. J gave up 5 bases and V 7 bases, and 12 bases lay outside the gene matches. Germline V gene sequence: CDR1 KGHDR, CDR2 SFDVKD. The CDR3 consists of 15 residues. The CDR3 here is CATRGAGLEGETQYF. In nucleotides, the CDR3 is TGTGCCACCAGGGGAGCAGGACTAGAGGGTGAGACCCAGTACTTC.

The genes are TRBV19 and TRBJ2-2, with unresolved D. The CDR3 has 15 amino acids. Deletions cut 6 bases from V and 1 base from J, with 12 bases between. Germline CDR1 is LNHDA and CDR2 is SQIVND (reference sequence). The CDR3 is CASRAPTLNTGELFF. CDR3 nucleotide sequence: TGTGCCAGTAGGGCCCCGACACTGAACACCGGGGAGCTGTTTTTT.

This clone has just one count. The V and J genes are TRBV9 and TRBJ2-6; D is undetermined. Trimming took off 2 bases at V and 0 bases at J, with 3 bases between the two ends. Germline V gene data show CDR1 as SGDLS and CDR2 as YYNGEE. The CDR3 loop spans 14 amino acids. As DNA, the CDR3 is TGTGCCAGCAGCGTCAGCTCTGGGGCCAACGTCCTGACTTTC. Translated: CASSVSSGANVLTF.

The rearrangement joins TRBV19 to TRBJ2-1, with D possibly being TRBD2 (6 bases). The CDR3 has 13 amino acids. Per germline, CDR1 LNHDA and CDR2 SQIVND (reference sequence). The germline V and J ends were trimmed by 7 bases and 6 bases, with 13 bases remaining between them. CDR3 amino acids: CASMEGGGNEQFF. The CDR3, as DNA: TGTGCCAGTATGGAGGGAGGCGGCAATGAGCAGTTCTTC.

V is TRBV2 and J is TRBJ1-4; no definite D call. The CDR3 covers 15 residues. Trimming removed 7 bases from V and 5 bases from J, with 17 bases in between. CDR1 is SNHLY, CDR2 FYNNEI, per germline. DNA for the CDR3: TGTGCCAGCATAGGGAGCTACCCCCTAAATGAAAAACTGTTTTTT. Protein: CASIGSYPLNEKLFF.

This chain joins TRBV7-9 and TRBJ2-7; no clear D. This CDR3 spans 12 amino acids. From germline, CDR1 is SEHNR and CDR2 FQNEAQ (reference sequence). Trimming shortened V by 5 bases and J by 5 bases, and 10 bases separated the two germline ends. CDR3: CASSAYAHEQYF. The CDR3 DNA is TGTGCCAGCAGCGCGTACGCTCACGAGCAGTACTTC.